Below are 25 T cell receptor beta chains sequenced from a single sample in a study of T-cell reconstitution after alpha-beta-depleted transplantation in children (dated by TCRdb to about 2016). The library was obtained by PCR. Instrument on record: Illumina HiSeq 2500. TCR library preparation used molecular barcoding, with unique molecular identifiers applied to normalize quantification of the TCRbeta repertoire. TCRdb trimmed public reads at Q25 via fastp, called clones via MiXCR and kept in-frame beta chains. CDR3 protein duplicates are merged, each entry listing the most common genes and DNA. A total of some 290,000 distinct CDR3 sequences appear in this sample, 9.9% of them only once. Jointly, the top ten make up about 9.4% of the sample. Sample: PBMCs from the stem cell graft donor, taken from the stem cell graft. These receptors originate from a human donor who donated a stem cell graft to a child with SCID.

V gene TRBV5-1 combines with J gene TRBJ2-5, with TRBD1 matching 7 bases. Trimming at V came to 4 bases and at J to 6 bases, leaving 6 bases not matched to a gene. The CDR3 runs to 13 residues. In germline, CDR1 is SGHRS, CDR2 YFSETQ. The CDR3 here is CASSPATGKTQYF. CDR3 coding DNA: TGCGCCAGCAGCCCGGCGACAGGGAAGACCCAGTACTTC.

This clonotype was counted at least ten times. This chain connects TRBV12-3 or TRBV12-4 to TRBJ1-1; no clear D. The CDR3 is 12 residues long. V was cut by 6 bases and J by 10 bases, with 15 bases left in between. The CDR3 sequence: CASSRTVGRAFF. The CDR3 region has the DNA TGTGCCAGCAGCAGGACGGTGGGGAGAGCTTTCTTT.

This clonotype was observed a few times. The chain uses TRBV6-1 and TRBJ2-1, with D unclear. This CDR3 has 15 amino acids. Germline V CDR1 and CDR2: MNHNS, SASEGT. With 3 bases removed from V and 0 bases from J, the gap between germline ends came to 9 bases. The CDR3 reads CASSDSNFSYNEQFF. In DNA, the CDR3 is TGTGCCAGCAGTGACAGTAACTTCTCCTACAATGAGCAGTTCTTC.

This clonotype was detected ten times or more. This CDR3 is CASTRSGSSYNEQFF. The CDR3 DNA sequence: TGTGCCAGCACCCGATCTGGAAGCTCCTACAATGAGCAGTTCTTC. This chain uses TRBV6-5 with TRBJ2-1; the D is unclear. The CDR3 runs 15 residues. The germline V gene has CDR1 MNHEY and CDR2 SVGAGI. Trimming removed 7 bases from V and 0 bases from J, with 13 bases in between.

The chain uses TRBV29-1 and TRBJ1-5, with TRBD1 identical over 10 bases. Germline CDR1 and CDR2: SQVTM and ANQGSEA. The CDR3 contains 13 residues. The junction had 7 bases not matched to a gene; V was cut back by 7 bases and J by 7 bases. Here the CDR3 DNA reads TGCAGCGGGACCGAGGGACAGGGGCAGCCCCAGCATTTT. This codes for CSGTEGQGQPQHF.

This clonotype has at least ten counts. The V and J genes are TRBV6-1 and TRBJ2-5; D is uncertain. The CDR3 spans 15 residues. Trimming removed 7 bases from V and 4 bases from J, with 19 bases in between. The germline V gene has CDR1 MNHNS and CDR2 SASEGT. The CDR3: CASTQEFPPGETQYF. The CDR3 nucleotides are TGTGCCAGCACCCAGGAATTCCCTCCAGGAGAGACCCAGTACTTC.

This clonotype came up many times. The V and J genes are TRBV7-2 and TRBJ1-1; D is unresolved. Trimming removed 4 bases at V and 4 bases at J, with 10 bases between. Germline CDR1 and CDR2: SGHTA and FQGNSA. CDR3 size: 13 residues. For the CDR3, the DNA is TGTGCCAGCAGCTGGAGGTTGGGCACTGAAGCTTTCTTT. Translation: CASSWRLGTEAFF.

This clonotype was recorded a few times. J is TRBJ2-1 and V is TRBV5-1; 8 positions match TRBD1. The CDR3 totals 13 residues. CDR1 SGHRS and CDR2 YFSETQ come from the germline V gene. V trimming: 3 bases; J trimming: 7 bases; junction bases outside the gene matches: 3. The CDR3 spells CASSSGQGNEQFF. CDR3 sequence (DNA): TGCGCCAGCAGCTCAGGACAGGGTAATGAGCAGTTCTTC.

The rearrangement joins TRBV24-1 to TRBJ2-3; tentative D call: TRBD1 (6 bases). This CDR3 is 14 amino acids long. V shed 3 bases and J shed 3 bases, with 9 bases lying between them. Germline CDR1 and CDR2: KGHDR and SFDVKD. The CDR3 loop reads CATSDPGTTDTQYF. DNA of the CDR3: TGTGCCACCAGTGATCCTGGGACAACAGATACGCAGTATTTT.

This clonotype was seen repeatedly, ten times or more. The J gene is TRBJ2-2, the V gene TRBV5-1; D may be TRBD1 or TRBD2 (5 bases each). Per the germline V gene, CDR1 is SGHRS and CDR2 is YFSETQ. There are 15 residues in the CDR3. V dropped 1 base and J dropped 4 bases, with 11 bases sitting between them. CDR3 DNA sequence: TGCGCCAGCAGCTTGAGCAGGGAGTTCACCGGGGAGCTGTTTTTT. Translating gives CASSLSREFTGELFF.

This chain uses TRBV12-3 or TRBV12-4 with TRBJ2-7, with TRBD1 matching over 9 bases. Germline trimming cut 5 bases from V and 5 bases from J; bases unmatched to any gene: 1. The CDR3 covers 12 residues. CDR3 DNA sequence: TGTGCCAGCAGTCGGACAGGGGACGAGCAGTACTTC. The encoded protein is CASSRTGDEQYF.

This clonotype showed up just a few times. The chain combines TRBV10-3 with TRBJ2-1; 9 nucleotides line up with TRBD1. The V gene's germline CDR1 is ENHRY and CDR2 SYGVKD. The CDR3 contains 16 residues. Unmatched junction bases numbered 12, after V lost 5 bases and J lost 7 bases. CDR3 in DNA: TGTGCCATCAGTCCCGGGACAGGGCGTGGAGAAAATGAGCAGTTCTTC. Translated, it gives CAISPGTGRGENEQFF.

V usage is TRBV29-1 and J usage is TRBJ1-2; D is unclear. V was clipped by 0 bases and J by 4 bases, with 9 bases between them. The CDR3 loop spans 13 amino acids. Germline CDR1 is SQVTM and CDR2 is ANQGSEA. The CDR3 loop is CSVEEGLSYGYTF. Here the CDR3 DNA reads TGCAGCGTTGAAGAAGGCCTCAGCTATGGCTACACCTTC.

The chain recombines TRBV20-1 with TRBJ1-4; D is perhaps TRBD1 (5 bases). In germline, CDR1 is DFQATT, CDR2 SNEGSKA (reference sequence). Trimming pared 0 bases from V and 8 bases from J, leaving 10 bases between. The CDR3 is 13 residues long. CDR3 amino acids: CSARDRDYEKLFF. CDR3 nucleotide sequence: TGCAGTGCTAGAGATCGGGACTACGAAAAACTGTTTTTT.

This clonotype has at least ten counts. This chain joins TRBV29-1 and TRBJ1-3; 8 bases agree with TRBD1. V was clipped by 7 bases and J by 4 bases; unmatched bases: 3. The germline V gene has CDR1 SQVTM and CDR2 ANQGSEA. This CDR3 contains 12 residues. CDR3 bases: TGCAGCGCTGACAGGGGCGGAAACACCATATATTTT. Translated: CSADRGGNTIYF.

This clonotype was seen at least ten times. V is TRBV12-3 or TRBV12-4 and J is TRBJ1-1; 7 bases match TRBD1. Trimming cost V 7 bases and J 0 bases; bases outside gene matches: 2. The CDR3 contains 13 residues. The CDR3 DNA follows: TGTGCCAGCATCGGACAGGTGAACACTGAAGCTTTCTTT. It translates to CASIGQVNTEAFF.

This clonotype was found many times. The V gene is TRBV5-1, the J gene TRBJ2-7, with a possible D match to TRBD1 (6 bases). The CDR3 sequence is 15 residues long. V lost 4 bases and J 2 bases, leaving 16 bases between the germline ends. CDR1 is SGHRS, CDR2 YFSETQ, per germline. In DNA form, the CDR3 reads TGCGCCAGCAGCCGCTCAGGGACACCGACCTACGAGCAGTACTTC. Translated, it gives CASSRSGTPTYEQYF.

The CDR3 reads CASSLGTGTDRTDTQYF. The CDR3 region has the DNA TGTGCCAGCAGCTTAGGGACAGGGACTGATAGGACAGATACGCAGTATTTT. The J gene is TRBJ2-3, the V gene TRBV7-3, with 9 bases fitting TRBD1. The CDR3 runs 17 residues. Losses at the gene ends were 2 bases for V and 3 bases for J; bases not matched to a gene: 9. Germline loops: CDR1 SGHTA, CDR2 FQGTGA.

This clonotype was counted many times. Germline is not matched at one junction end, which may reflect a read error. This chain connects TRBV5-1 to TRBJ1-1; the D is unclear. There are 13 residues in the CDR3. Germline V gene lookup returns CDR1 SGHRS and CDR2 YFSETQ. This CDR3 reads CASSLARNTEAFF. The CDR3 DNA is TGTGCCAGCAGCTTAGCAAGGAACACTGAAGCTTTCTTT.

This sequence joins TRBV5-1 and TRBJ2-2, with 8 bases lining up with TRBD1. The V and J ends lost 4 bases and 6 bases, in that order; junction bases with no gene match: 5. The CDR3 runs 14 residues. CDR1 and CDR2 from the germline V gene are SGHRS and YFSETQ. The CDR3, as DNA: TGCGCCAGCAGCCTGACAGGGGAGGCCGGGGAGCTGTTTTTT. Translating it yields CASSLTGEAGELFF.

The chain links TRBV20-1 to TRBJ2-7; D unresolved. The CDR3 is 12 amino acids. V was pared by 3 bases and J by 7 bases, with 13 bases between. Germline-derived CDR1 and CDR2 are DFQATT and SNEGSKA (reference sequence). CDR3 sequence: CSARDDPGEQYF. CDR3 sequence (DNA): TGCAGTGCTAGGGACGATCCGGGTGAGCAGTACTTC.

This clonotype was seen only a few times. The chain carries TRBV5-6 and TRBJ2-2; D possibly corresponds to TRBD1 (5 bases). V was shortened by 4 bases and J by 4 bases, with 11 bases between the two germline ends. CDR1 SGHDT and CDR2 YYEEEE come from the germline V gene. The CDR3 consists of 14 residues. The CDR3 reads CASSIRASTGELFF. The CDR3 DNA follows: TGTGCCAGCAGCATCAGGGCTAGCACCGGGGAGCTGTTTTTT.

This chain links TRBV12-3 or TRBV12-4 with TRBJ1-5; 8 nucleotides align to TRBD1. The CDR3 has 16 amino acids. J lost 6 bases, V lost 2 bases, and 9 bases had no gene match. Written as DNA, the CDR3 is TGTGCCAGCAGTTTACTACAGGGGGTTGTCAGTCAGCCCCAGCATTTT. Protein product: CASSLLQGVVSQPQHF.

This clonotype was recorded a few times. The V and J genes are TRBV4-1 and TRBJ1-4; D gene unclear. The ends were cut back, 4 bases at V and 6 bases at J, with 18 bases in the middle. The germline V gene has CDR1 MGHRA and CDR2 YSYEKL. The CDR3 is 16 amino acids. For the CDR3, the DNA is TGCGCCAGCAGCCTCGAGGGCCCGGGAGAGGATGAAAAACTGTTTTTT. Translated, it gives CASSLEGPGEDEKLFF.

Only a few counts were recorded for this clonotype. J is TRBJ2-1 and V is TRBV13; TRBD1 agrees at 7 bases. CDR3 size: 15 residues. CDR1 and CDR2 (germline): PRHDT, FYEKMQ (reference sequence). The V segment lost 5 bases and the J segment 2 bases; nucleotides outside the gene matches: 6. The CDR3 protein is CASSARTGAYNEQFF. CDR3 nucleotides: TGTGCCAGCAGCGCCCGGACAGGTGCCTACAATGAGCAGTTCTTC.